This TCR beta chain was sequenced during a study of T cell repertoires in cytomegalovirus infection (dated by TCRdb to between 2019 and 2020). For context, the study as a whole: Donor HLA type was relevant to the analysis, because carriage of CMV infection together with the matching HLA type was indicated by public TCR beta signatures.

TCRdb lists the instrument as Illumina HiSeq 1500. Using fastp trimming at Q25 and MiXCR clonotype assembly, TCRdb reanalyzed the public sequencing data and kept in-frame beta chains. Each CDR3 protein appears once, grouped with its most common genes and DNA. Here the sample has 200,000 to 300,000 distinct CDR3 sequences; 8% to 9.5% occur a single time. The ten biggest clones cover less than 15% of the sample. Taken from cysteine to phenylalanine, the CDR3 has 15 residues. Only the CDR3 DNA stays, 45 bases, in frame from base 1. The germline ends are 11 bases apart after V is trimmed by 3 bases and J by 2 bases. The full study reports these points: In both this cohort and an independent roughly 350-donor cohort, the cumulative frequency of public TCR beta family members distinguished carriers of CMV infection plus the relevant HLA type. In the ex vivo response, HLA-C-restricted CMV-specific TCR beta clonotypes were dominant, and in two of eight donors the single most frequent clonotype came from this HLA-C-restricted group.

Details on this clonotype: There is no known antigen for this receptor. Nothing much larger sits one base from this clone, and base qualities are not available.

The source of this sequence is a human donor in good health (CMV status not recorded). Some clones in this sample may be carry-over from other donors' samples. The rearranged chain carries TRBV12-3 or TRBV12-4 and TRBJ1-5; no D gene is confidently identified. The sample consisted of PBMCs. The CDR3 protein: CASSLAGERNQPQHF. The DNA sequence is TGTGCCAGCAGTTTGGCCGGGGAGCGCAATCAGCCCCAGCATTTT.